Listed below are T cell receptor beta chains from one sample, sequenced in a study of human T cells and chemical hapten exposure. TCRdb redid the calling of the RACE reads with MiXCR, one entry per CDR3 protein. The sample records some 180,000 distinct CDR3 sequences, under 30% being singletons. The material was whole blood, obtained in connection with sensitization to the hapten diphenylcyclopropenone (DPC). The receptors come from a woman in her thirties or forties with alopecia areata. Some clones in this sample may be carry-over from other donors' samples. CDR3s include the opening cysteine and the closing phenylalanine or tryptophan. A D gene is named only where the DNA matches it firmly.

CDR3 length: 13; J gene: TRBJ2-7; V gene: TRBV29-1; D gene: TRBD1; CDR3 protein: CSVERSSGGEQYF
CDR3 length: 14; J gene: TRBJ1-2; V gene: TRBV29-1; D gene: NA; CDR3 protein: CSVVDVWAEVGYTF
CDR3 length: 14; J gene: TRBJ1-2; V gene: TRBV12-3/TRBV12-4; D gene: TRBD1; CDR3 protein: CASSNSDRDYGYTF
CDR3 length: 14; J gene: TRBJ1-2; V gene: TRBV7-2; D gene: TRBD1; CDR3 protein: CASSWDSTNYGYTF
CDR3 length: 14; J gene: TRBJ1-5; V gene: TRBV7-2; D gene: NA; CDR3 protein: CASSFGPSNQPQHF
CDR3 length: 17; J gene: TRBJ2-3; V gene: TRBV12-3/TRBV12-4; D gene: TRBD2; CDR3 protein: CASSFTWRGKTTDTQYF
CDR3 length: 18; J gene: TRBJ2-4; V gene: TRBV4-2; D gene: TRBD2; CDR3 protein: CASSQDRVAGGPKNIQYF
CDR3 length: 11; J gene: TRBJ2-7; V gene: TRBV5-5; D gene: TRBD2; CDR3 protein: CASSLDSSGSF
CDR3 length: 14; J gene: TRBJ1-2; V gene: TRBV7-8; D gene: TRBD1; CDR3 protein: CASSYRQGYYGYTF
CDR3 length: 14; J gene: TRBJ2-4; V gene: TRBV11-1; D gene: TRBD1; CDR3 protein: CASSPPWDRNIQYF
CDR3 length: 17; J gene: TRBJ2-3; V gene: TRBV28; D gene: TRBD2; CDR3 protein: CASTGTSGSGGTDTQYF
CDR3 length: 16; J gene: TRBJ1-5; V gene: TRBV24-1; D gene: TRBD1; CDR3 protein: CATSDARTGGVQPQHF
CDR3 length: 17; J gene: TRBJ2-1; V gene: TRBV28; D gene: NA; CDR3 protein: CASSVIGTLSSYNEQFF
CDR3 length: 14; J gene: TRBJ1-4; V gene: TRBV2; D gene: TRBD1; CDR3 protein: CASGIQGSSEKLFF
CDR3 length: 15; J gene: TRBJ1-5; V gene: TRBV4-1; D gene: NA; CDR3 protein: CASSQGQATNQPQHF
CDR3 length: 14; J gene: TRBJ1-1; V gene: TRBV7-3; D gene: NA; CDR3 protein: CASSLTPGKAEAFF
CDR3 length: 13; J gene: TRBJ2-3; V gene: TRBV7-2; D gene: TRBD2; CDR3 protein: CASSLGGGTHQYF
CDR3 length: 15; J gene: TRBJ1-5; V gene: TRBV7-2; D gene: NA; CDR3 protein: CASSIVGIDTQPQHF
CDR3 length: 14; J gene: TRBJ2-1; V gene: TRBV7-2; D gene: NA; CDR3 protein: CASSKLEQYNERFF
CDR3 length: 13; J gene: TRBJ1-1; V gene: TRBV6-2/TRBV6-3; D gene: NA; CDR3 protein: CASSYSGGREAFF
CDR3 length: 14; J gene: TRBJ2-1; V gene: TRBV7-3; D gene: NA; CDR3 protein: CASTPYKEGGEQFF
CDR3 length: 16; J gene: TRBJ2-6; V gene: TRBV27; D gene: NA; CDR3 protein: CASSAPTQSGANVLTF
CDR3 length: 13; J gene: TRBJ1-5; V gene: TRBV7-9; D gene: NA; CDR3 protein: CASSPISNQPQHF
CDR3 length: 14; J gene: TRBJ1-2; V gene: TRBV29-1; D gene: NA; CDR3 protein: CSVEDVAGAYGYTF
CDR3 length: 14; J gene: TRBJ1-1; V gene: TRBV7-2; D gene: NA; CDR3 protein: CASRQTRGGPEAFF
CDR3 length: 15; J gene: TRBJ1-2; V gene: TRBV10-3; D gene: TRBD1; CDR3 protein: CAAREGTGDYYGYTF
CDR3 length: 14; J gene: TRBJ2-1; V gene: TRBV5-1; D gene: TRBD1; CDR3 protein: CATRTGTGSNEQFF
CDR3 length: 19; J gene: TRBJ1-1; V gene: TRBV5-6; D gene: TRBD1; CDR3 protein: CASSSSPGTVTIRNTEAFF
CDR3 length: 14; J gene: TRBJ2-2; V gene: TRBV29-1; D gene: NA; CDR3 protein: CSVGRGGTTGELFF
CDR3 length: 12; J gene: TRBJ2-4; V gene: TRBV6-2/TRBV6-3; D gene: NA; CDR3 protein: CASSSLQNIQYF
CDR3 length: 15; J gene: TRBJ2-1; V gene: TRBV6-6; D gene: TRBD1; CDR3 protein: CASSYRDRGGDEQFF
CDR3 length: 16; J gene: TRBJ2-1; V gene: TRBV9; D gene: TRBD2; CDR3 protein: CASSRLAGGLRNEQFF
CDR3 length: 14; J gene: TRBJ1-5; V gene: TRBV6-2/TRBV6-3; D gene: TRBD1; CDR3 protein: CASSSRGGGQPQHF
CDR3 length: 13; J gene: TRBJ2-7; V gene: TRBV20-1; D gene: NA; CDR3 protein: CSYRDFRSGEQYF
CDR3 length: 15; J gene: TRBJ2-7; V gene: TRBV6-5; D gene: TRBD2; CDR3 protein: CASSYGGGPSYEQYF
CDR3 length: 14; J gene: TRBJ2-7; V gene: TRBV5-5; D gene: NA; CDR3 protein: CASSLGPGEREQYF
CDR3 length: 13; J gene: TRBJ2-3; V gene: TRBV5-4; D gene: NA; CDR3 protein: CASSSGQTDTQYF
CDR3 length: 14; J gene: TRBJ1-3; V gene: TRBV7-2; D gene: NA; CDR3 protein: CASTTQIAGNTIYF
CDR3 length: 16; J gene: TRBJ2-2; V gene: TRBV24-1; D gene: TRBD2; CDR3 protein: CATSLGTSSLTGELFF
CDR3 length: 14; J gene: TRBJ2-7; V gene: TRBV12-3/TRBV12-4; D gene: NA; CDR3 protein: CASSPNGPSYEQYF
CDR3 length: 14; J gene: TRBJ1-1; V gene: TRBV15; D gene: NA; CDR3 protein: CATSGRGKNTEAFF
CDR3 length: 19; J gene: TRBJ1-3; V gene: TRBV5-5; D gene: NA; CDR3 protein: CASSLRSPGSLRRDNTIYF
CDR3 length: 14; J gene: TRBJ2-7; V gene: TRBV6-2/TRBV6-3; D gene: TRBD1; CDR3 protein: CASRGDRGVYEQYF
CDR3 length: 13; J gene: TRBJ2-1; V gene: TRBV7-2; D gene: NA; CDR3 protein: CASSLLRLAEQFF
CDR3 length: 14; J gene: TRBJ1-2; V gene: TRBV27; D gene: NA; CDR3 protein: CASREGGTGYGYTF
CDR3 length: 13; J gene: TRBJ2-3; V gene: TRBV7-9; D gene: NA; CDR3 protein: CASNLPGADTQYF
CDR3 length: 13; J gene: TRBJ1-1; V gene: TRBV28; D gene: NA; CDR3 protein: CASTGYMNTEAFF
CDR3 length: 12; J gene: TRBJ2-7; V gene: TRBV25-1; D gene: NA; CDR3 protein: CASEDSPYEQYF
CDR3 length: 12; J gene: TRBJ2-1; V gene: TRBV29-1; D gene: NA; CDR3 protein: CSVEETGAEQFF
CDR3 length: 12; J gene: TRBJ2-5; V gene: TRBV11-2; D gene: NA; CDR3 protein: CASSLDGANLDF
CDR3 length: 12; J gene: TRBJ1-1; V gene: TRBV12-3/TRBV12-4; D gene: NA; CDR3 protein: CASRTEDTEAFF
CDR3 length: 17; J gene: TRBJ2-2; V gene: TRBV27; D gene: NA; CDR3 protein: CASSPRGGRGNTGELFF
CDR3 length: 15; J gene: TRBJ2-7; V gene: TRBV4-3; D gene: NA; CDR3 protein: CASSQDIARTYEQYF
CDR3 length: 13; J gene: TRBJ2-5; V gene: TRBV9; D gene: NA; CDR3 protein: CASSVVPGETQYF
CDR3 length: 16; J gene: TRBJ2-1; V gene: TRBV7-2; D gene: NA; CDR3 protein: CASSLSSGGAYNEQFF